This T cell receptor (beta chain) emerged from a study of shared clonotypes between healthy human individuals. Deep-level settings were used for running the assay. Produced via immunoSEQ multiplex PCR; TCRdb's table is partial and in-frame only. The table lists about 980,000 clones, over 75% of them singletons. The germline gives CDR1 SGHTA, CDR2 FQGNSA. The V end was cut by 6 bases, the J end by 3 bases, with 15 bases between. This CDR3 is built from 15 residues. The V call is TRBV7-2, the J call TRBJ1-3, with D unresolved. Sample: memory CD4+ T cells sorted from blood. Subset: CD45RA-negative fraction. The clonotype originates from a man between 18 and 29 years old in good health. The CDR3 reads CASSRGPASGNTIYF. In DNA form, the CDR3 reads TGTGCCAGCAGTCGAGGACCCGCGAGTGGAAACACCATATATTTT.